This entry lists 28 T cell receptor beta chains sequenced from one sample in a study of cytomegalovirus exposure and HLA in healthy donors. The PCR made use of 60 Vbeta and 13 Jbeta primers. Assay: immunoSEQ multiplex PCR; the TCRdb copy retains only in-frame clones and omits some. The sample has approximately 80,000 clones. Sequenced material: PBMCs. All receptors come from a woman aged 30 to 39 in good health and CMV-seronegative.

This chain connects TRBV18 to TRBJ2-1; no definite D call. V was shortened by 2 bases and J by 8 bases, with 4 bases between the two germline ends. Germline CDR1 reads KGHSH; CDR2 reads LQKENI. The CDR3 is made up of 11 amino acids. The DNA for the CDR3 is TGTGCCAGCTCACCAGCGGATGAGCAGTTCTTC. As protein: CASSPADEQFF.

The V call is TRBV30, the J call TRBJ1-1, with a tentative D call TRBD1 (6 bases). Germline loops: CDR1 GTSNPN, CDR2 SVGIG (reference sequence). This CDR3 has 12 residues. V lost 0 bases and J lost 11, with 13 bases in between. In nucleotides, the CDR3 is TGTGCCTGGAGTGTACTGGGGGCGAACGCTTTCTTT. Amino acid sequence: CAWSVLGANAFF.

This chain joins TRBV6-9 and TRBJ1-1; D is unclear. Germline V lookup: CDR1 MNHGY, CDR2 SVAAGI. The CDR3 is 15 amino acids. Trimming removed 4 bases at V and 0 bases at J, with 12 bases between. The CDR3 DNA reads TGTGCCAGCAGTTCCCGAACCCAGGTGAACACTGAAGCTTTCTTT. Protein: CASSSRTQVNTEAFF.

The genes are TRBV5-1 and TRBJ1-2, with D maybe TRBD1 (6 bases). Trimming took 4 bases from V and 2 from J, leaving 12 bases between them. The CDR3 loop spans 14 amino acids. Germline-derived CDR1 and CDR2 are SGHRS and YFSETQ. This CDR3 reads CASSHGQLNYGYTF. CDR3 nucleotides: TGCGCCAGCAGCCACGGACAGTTAAACTATGGCTACACCTTC.

The CDR3 loop reads CASSELGARKETQYF. CDR3 in DNA: TGCGCCAGCAGCGAGTTGGGGGCCCGGAAAGAGACCCAGTACTTC. The chain couples TRBV5-1 to TRBJ2-5; tentatively, D is TRBD1 (6 bases). CDR3 size: 15 residues. Germline assignment: CDR1 SGHRS and CDR2 YFSETQ. The V gene lost 4 bases and the J gene lost 3 bases, with 16 bases spanning the gap.

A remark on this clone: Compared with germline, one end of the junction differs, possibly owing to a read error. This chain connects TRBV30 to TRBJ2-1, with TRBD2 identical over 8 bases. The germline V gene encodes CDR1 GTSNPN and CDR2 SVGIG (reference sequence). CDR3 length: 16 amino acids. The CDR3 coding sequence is TGTGCCTTTGAGCGGGAGTCCCGAAGCTCCGACAATGAGCAGTTCTTC. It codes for CAFERESRSSDNEQFF.

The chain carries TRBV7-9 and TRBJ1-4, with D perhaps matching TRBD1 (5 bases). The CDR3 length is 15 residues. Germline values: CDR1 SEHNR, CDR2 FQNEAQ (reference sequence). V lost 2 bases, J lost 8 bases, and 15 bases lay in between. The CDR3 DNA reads TGTGCCAGCAGCTTAAGGGGCATGCCACTGGAAAAACTGTTTTTT. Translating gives CASSLRGMPLEKLFF.

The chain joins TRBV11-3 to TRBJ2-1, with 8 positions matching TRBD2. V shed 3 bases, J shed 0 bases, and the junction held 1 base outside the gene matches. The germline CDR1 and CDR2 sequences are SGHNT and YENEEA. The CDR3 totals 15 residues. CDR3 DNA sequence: TGTGCCAGCAGCTTGGGGACTAGCTCCTACAATGAGCAGTTCTTC. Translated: CASSLGTSSYNEQFF.

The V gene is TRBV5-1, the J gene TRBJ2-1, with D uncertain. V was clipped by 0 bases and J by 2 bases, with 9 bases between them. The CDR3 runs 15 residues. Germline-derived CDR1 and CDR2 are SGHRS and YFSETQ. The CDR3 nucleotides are TGCGCCAGCAGCTTGGAACAGCCCGCCTACAATGAGCAGTTCTTC. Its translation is CASSLEQPAYNEQFF.

In DNA form, the CDR3 reads TGTGCCAGCAGCTTAGGCAGGGCAACTAATGAAAAACTGTTTTTT. It specifies CASSLGRATNEKLFF. The chain links TRBV7-9 to TRBJ1-4; D is perhaps TRBD1 (5 bases). The CDR3 is 15 amino acids. V was cut by 1 base and J by 0 bases, with 6 bases left in between. The germline gives CDR1 SEHNR, CDR2 FQNEAQ (reference sequence).

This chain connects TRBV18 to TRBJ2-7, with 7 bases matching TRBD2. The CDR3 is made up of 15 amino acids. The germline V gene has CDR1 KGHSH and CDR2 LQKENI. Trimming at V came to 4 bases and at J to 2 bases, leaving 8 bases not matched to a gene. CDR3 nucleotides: TGTGCCAGCTCACTTGCGGGAGCGATCGCCTACGAGCAGTACTTC. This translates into CASSLAGAIAYEQYF.

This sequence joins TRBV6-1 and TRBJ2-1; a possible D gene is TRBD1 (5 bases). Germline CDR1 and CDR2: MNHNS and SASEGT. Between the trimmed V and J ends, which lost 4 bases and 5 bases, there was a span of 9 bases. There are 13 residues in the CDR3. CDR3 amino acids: CASSGQTHNEQFF. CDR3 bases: TGTGCCAGCAGTGGACAGACCCACAATGAGCAGTTCTTC.

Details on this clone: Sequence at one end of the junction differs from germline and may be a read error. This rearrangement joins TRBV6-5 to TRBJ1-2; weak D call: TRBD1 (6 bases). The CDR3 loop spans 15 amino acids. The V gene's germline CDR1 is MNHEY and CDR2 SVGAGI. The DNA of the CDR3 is TGTGCCAGCAGTTTAAGGGGGGGGAGTCACTATGGCCACACCTTC. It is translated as CASSLRGGSHYGHTF.

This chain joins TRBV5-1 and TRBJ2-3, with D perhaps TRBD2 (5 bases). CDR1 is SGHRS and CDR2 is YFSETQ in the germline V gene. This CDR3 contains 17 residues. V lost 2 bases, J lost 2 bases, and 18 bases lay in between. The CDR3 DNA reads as TGCGCCAGCAGCTTAGGTGGAAGCGGCTTCTCCACAGATACGCAGTATTTT. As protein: CASSLGGSGFSTDTQYF.

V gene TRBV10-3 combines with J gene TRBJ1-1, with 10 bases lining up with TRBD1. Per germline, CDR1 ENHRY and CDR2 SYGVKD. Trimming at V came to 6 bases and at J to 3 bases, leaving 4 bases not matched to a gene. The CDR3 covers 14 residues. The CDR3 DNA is TGTGCCATCAGGGGACAGGGGAGGGACACTGAAGCTTTCTTT. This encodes CAIRGQGRDTEAFF.

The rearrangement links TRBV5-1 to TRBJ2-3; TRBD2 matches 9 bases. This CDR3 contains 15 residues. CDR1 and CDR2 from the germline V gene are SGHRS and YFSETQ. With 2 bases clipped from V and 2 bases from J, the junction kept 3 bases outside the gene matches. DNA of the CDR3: TGCGCCAGCAGCTTCCTAGCGGGACTCACAGATACGCAGTATTTT. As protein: CASSFLAGLTDTQYF.

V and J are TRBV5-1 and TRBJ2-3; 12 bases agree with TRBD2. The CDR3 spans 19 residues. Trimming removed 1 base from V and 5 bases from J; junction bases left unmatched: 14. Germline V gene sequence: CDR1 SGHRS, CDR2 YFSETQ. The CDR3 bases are TGCGCCAGCAGCTTGAGGACTAGCGGGGTGCGATCAAGAGAAGATACGCAGTATTTT. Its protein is CASSLRTSGVRSREDTQYF.

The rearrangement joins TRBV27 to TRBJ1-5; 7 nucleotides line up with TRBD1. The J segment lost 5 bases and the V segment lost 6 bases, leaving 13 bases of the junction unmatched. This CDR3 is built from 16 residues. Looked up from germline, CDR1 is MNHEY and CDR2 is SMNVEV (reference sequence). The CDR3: CASSSRGQAGDQPQHF. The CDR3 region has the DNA TGTGCCAGCAGCTCACGAGGACAGGCTGGTGATCAGCCCCAGCATTTT.

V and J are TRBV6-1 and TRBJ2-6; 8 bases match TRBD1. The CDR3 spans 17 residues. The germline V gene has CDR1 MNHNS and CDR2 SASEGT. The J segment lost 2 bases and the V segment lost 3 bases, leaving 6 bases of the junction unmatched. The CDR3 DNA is TGTGCCAGCAGTGATTGGACAGGGTACCCTGGGGCCAACGTCCTGACTTTC. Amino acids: CASSDWTGYPGANVLTF.

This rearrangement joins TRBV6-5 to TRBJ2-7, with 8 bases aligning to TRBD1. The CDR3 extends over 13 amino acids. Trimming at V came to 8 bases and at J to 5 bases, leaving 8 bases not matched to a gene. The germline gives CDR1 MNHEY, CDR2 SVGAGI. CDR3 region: CASGRQGTHEQYF. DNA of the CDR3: TGTGCCAGCGGTAGACAGGGGACCCACGAGCAGTACTTC.

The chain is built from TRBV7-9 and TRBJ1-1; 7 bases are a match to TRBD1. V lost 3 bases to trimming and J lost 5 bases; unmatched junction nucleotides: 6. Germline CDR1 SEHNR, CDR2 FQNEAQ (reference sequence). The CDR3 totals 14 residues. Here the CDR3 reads CASSFEGAKTEAFF. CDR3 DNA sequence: TGTGCCAGCAGCTTCGAGGGGGCGAAAACTGAAGCTTTCTTT.

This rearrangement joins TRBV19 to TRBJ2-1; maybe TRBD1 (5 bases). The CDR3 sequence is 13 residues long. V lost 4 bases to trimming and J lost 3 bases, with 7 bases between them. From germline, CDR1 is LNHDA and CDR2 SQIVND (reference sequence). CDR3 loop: CASSRQLYNEQFF. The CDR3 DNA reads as TGTGCCAGTAGTAGACAGCTCTACAATGAGCAGTTCTTC.

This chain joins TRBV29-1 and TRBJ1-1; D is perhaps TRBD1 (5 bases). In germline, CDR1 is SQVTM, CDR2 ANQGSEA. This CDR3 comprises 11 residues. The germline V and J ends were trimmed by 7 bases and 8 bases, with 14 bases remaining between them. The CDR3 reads CSGSWGREAFF. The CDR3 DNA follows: TGCAGCGGCAGTTGGGGCAGGGAAGCTTTCTTT.

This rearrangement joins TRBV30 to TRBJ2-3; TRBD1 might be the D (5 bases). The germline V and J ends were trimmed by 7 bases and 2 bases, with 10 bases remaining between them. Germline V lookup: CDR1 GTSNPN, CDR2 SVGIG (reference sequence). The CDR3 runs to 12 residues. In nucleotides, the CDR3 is TGTGCCTTAACAGGCCCCACAGATACGCAGTATTTT. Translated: CALTGPTDTQYF.

The CDR3 nucleotides are TGTGCCAGCAGGCGGTACGGATCCTACGAGCAGTACTTC. Its translation: CASRRYGSYEQYF. V and J are TRBV28 and TRBJ2-7, with D hard to call. Trimming took 6 bases from V and 1 from J, leaving 10 bases between them. Germline loops: CDR1 MDHEN, CDR2 SYDVKM. The CDR3 has 13 amino acids.

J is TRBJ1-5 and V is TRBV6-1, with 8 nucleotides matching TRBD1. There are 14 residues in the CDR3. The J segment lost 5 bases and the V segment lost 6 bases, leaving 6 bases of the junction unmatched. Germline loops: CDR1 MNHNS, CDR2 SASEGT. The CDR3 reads CASRTGQGHQPQHF. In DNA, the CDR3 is TGTGCCAGCAGAACTGGACAGGGACATCAGCCCCAGCATTTT.

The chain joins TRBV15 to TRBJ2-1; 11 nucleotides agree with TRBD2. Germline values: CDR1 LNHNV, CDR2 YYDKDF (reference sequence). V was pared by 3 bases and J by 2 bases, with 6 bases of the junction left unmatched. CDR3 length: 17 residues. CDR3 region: CATSRARLAGTYNEQFF. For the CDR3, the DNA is TGTGCCACCAGCAGGGCTCGACTAGCGGGAACCTACAATGAGCAGTTCTTC.

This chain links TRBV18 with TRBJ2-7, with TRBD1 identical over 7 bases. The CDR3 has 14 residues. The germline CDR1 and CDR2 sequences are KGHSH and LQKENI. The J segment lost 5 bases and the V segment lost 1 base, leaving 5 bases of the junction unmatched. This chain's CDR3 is CASSPQNRGDEQYF. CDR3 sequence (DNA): TGTGCCAGCTCACCACAAAACAGGGGAGACGAGCAGTACTTC.